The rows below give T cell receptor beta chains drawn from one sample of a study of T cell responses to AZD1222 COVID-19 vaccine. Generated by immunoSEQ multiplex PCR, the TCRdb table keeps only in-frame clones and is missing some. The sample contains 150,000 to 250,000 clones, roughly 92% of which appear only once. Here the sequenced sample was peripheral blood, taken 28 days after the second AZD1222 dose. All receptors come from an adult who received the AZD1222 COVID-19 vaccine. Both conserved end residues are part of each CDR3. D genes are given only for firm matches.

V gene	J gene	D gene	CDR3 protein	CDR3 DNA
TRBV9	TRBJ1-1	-	CASSVEGLDAFF	TGTGCCAGCAGCGTAGAGGGCCTGGACGCTTTCTTT
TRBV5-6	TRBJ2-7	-	CASRLLGGREQYF	TGTGCCAGCAGACTCTTGGGGGGGCGTGAGCAGTACTTC
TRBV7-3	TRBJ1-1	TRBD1	CASSLNSRGPILNTEAFF	TGTGCCAGCAGCTTAAATAGCAGGGGGCCAATACTGAACACTGAAGCTTTCTTT
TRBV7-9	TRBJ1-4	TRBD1	CASSLQGAQEKLFF	TGTGCCAGCAGCTTACAGGGGGCGCAGGAAAAACTGTTTTTT
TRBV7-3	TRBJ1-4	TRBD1	CASSLWTGSTNEKLFF	TGTGCCAGCAGCTTATGGACAGGGTCAACTAATGAAAAACTGTTTTTT
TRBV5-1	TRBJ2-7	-	CASSEGGSSYEQYF	TGCGCCAGCTCGGAGGGCGGAAGCTCCTACGAGCAGTACTTC
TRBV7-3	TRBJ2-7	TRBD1	CASSTGDSEQYF	TGTGCCAGCAGCACTGGGGACAGCGAGCAGTACTTC
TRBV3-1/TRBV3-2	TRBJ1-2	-	CASSQGRNSYGYTF	TGTGCCAGCAGCCAAGGCAGGAACTCCTATGGCTACACCTTC
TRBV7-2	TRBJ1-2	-	CASSFGGALGYTF	TGTGCCAGCAGCTTCGGGGGGGCGCTTGGCTACACCTTC
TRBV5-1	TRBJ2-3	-	CASRGNAVSTDTQYF	TGCGCCTCCCGGGGAAACGCCGTTAGCACAGATACGCAGTATTTT
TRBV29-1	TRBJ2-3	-	CSVESGVGTDTQYF	TGCAGCGTTGAATCCGGGGTAGGCACAGATACGCAGTATTTT
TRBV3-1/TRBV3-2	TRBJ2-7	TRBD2	CASSQELTSGSYEQYF	TGTGCCAGCAGCCAAGAGCTGACTAGCGGGAGCTACGAGCAGTACTTC